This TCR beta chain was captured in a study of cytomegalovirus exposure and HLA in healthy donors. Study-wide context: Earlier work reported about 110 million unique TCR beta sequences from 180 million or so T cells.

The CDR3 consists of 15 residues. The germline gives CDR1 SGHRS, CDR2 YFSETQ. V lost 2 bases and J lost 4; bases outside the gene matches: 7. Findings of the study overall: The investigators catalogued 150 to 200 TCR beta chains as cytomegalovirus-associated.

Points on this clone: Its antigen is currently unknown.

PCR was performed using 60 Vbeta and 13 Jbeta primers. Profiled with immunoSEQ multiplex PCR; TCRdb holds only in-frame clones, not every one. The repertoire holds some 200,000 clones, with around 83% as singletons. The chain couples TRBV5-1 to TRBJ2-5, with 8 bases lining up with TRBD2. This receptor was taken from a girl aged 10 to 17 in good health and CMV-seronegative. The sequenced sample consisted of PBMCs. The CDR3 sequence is CASSFGGGPGETQYF. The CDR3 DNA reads TGCGCCAGCAGCTTTGGCGGGGGGCCCGGAGAGACCCAGTACTTC. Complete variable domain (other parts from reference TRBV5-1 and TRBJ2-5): KAGVTQTPRYLIKTRGQQVTLSCSPISGHRSVSWYQQTPGQGLQFLFEYFSETQRNKGNFPGRFSGRQFSNSRSEMNVSTLELGDSALYLCASSFGGGPGETQYFGPGTRLLVL.